This T cell receptor (beta chain) comes out of a study of T cell repertoires in cytomegalovirus infection. TCRdb re-called the reads with MiXCR, one entry per CDR3 protein. The table records around 130,000 distinct CDR3 sequences, more than 20% of them present only once. Germline V gene data show CDR1 as MNHEY and CDR2 as SMNVEV (reference sequence). The V gene end was trimmed by 3 bases and the J gene end by 3 bases; junction bases not matched to a gene: 5. CDR3 length: 15 amino acids. Remarks on this clonotype: The antigen remains unidentified.

The source is a human donor in good health (CMV status not recorded). Some clones in this sample may be carry-over from other donors' samples. The chain has TRBV27 and TRBJ2-7; 10 bases agree with TRBD1. The sequencing input was PBMCs, sequenced either directly or after in vitro stimulation (not recorded which). Here the CDR3 reads CASSLTGGPYYEQYF. CDR3 in DNA: TGTGCCAGCAGTTTGACAGGGGGCCCCTACTACGAGCAGTACTTC.